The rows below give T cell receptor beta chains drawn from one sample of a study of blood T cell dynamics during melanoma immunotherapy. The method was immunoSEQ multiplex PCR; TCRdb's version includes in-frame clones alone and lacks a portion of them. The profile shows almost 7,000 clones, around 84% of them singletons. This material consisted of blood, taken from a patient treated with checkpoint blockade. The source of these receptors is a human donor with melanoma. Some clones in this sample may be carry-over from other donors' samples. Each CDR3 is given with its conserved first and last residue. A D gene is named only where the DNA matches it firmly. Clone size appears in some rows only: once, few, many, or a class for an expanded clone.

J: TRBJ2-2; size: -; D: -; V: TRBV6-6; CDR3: CATHKTSNTGELFF; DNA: TGTGCCACACACAAAACTTCGAACACCGGGGAGCTGTTTTTT
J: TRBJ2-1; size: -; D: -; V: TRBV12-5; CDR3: CASGFGGGNEQFF; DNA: TGTGCTAGTGGTTTTGGGGGCGGCAATGAGCAGTTCTTC
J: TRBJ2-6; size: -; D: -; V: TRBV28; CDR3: CASSFEVSSSGANVLTF; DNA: TGTGCCAGCAGTTTCGAGGTCTCAAGCTCTGGGGCCAACGTCCTGACTTTC
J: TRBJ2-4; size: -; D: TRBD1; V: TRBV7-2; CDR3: CASSPDRVVNIQYF; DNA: TGTGCCAGCAGCCCTGACAGGGTTGTAAACATTCAGTACTTC
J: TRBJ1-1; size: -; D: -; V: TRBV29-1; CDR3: CSVDGQKNTEAFF; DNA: TGCAGCGTTGATGGACAGAAGAACACTGAAGCTTTCTTT
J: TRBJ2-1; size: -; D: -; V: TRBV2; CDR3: CASSVGARYNEQFF; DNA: TGTGCCAGCAGTGTGGGCGCGCGGTACAATGAGCAGTTCTTC
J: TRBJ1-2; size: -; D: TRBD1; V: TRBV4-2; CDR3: CASSQRGQGNYGYTF; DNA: TGTGCCAGCAGCCAGCGGGGACAGGGGAACTATGGCTACACCTTC
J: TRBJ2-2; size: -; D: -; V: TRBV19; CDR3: CATRHSSNTGELFF; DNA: TGTGCCACCCGACATTCCTCCAACACCGGGGAGCTGTTTTTT
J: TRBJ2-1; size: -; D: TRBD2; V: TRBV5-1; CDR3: CASGEASGTPRNEQFF; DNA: TGCGCCAGCGGAGAGGCTAGCGGGACCCCACGGAATGAGCAGTTCTTC
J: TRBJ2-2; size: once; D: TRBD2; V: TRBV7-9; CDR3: CASMASGENTGELFF; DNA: TGTGCCAGCATGGCTAGCGGGGAGAACACCGGGGAGCTGTTTTTT
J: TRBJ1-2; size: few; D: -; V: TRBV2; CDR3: CASREDTYGYTF; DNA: TGTGCCAGCAGGGAGGACACTTATGGCTACACCTTC
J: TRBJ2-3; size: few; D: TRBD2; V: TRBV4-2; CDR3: CASSQLAGGPTDTQYF; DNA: TGTGCCAGCAGCCAGTTGGCGGGAGGGCCGACAGATACGCAGTATTTT
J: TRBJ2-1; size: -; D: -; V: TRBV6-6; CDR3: CASSYLGREYEQFF; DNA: TGTGCCAGCAGTTATCTCGGCAGGGAGTATGAGCAGTTCTTC
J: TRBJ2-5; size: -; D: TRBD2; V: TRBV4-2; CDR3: CASSQGSSGEETQYF; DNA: TGTGCCAGCAGCCAAGGAAGTAGCGGGGAGGAGACCCAGTACTTC
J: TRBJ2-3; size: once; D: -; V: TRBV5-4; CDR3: CASSLTATRDTQYF; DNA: TGTGCCAGCAGCCTGACCGCTACCCGGGATACGCAGTATTTT
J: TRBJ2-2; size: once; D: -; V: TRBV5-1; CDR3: CASSPGRGELFF; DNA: TGCGCCAGCAGCCCCGGTAGGGGGGAGCTGTTTTTT
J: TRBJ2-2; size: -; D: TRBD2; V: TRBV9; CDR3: CASSERGRNTGELFF; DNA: TGTGCCAGCAGCGAGCGGGGGAGGAACACCGGGGAGCTGTTTTTT
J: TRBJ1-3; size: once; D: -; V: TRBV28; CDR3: CASYSGNGNTIYF; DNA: TGTGCCAGCTATTCAGGGAATGGAAACACCATATATTTT
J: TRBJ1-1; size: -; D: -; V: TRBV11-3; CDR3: CASSLLVGVGTEAFF; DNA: TGTGCCAGCAGCTTACTAGTCGGGGTCGGCACTGAAGCTTTCTTT
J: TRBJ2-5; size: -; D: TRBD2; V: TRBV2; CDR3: CASRGEGETQYF; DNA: TGTGCCAGCAGGGGGGAGGGAGAGACCCAGTACTTC
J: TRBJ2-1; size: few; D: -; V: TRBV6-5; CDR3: CASSWQWGDEQFF; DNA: TGTGCCAGCAGTTGGCAGTGGGGAGATGAGCAGTTCTTC
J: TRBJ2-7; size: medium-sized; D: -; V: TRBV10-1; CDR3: CASSDSGSNEQYF; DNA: TGCGCCAGCAGTGACTCCGGGTCCAACGAGCAGTACTTC
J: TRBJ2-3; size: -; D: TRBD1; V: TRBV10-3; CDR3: CAISETGASDTQYF; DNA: TGTGCCATCAGTGAAACAGGGGCCTCAGATACGCAGTATTTT
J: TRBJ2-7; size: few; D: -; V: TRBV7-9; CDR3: CASSLTNYEQYF; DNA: TGTGCCAGCAGCTTAACGAACTACGAGCAGTACTTC
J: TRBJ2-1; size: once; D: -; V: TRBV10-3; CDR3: CAITRVRGDEQFF; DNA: TGTGCCATCACCCGAGTCAGGGGAGATGAGCAGTTCTTC
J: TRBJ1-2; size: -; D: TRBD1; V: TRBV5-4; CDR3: CASSSDRQGGYTF; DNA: TGTGCCAGCAGCTCGGACAGACAGGGTGGCTACACCTTC
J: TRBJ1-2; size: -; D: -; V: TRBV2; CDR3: CAGSRDTDNYGYTF; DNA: TGTGCCGGAAGCCGGGACACAGACAACTATGGCTACACCTTC
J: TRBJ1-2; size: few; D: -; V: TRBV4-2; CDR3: CASSQDSGHSYGYTF; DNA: TGTGCCAGCAGCCAAGACTCAGGGCATAGCTATGGCTACACCTTC
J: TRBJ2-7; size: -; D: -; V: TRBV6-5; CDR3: CASSYPEQYEQYF; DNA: TGTGCCAGCAGTTACCCAGAGCAATACGAGCAGTACTTC
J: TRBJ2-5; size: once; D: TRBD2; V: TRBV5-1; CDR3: CASGLAGGRQETQYF; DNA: TGCGCCAGCGGACTAGCGGGGGGAAGGCAAGAGACCCAGTACTTC
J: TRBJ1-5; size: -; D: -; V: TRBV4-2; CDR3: CASSLGGGAKPQHF; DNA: TGTGCCAGCAGCTTGGGAGGGGGGGCTAAGCCCCAGCATTTT
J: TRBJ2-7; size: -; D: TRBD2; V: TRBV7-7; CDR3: CASSPNPRLAGESEQYF; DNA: TGTGCTAGCAGCCCCAACCCACGACTAGCGGGGGAGAGCGAGCAGTACTTC
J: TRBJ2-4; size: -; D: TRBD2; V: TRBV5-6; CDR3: CASSLGARGEIAKNIQYF; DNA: TGTGCCAGCAGCTTGGGGGCGCGGGGGGAGATAGCCAAAAACATTCAGTACTTC
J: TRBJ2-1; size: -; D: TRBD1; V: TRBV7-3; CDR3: CASSRTGWNEQFF; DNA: TGTGCCAGCAGCCGGACAGGGTGGAATGAGCAGTTCTTC
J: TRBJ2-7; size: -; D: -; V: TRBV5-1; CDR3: CASSLVRDTSYEQYF; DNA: TGCGCCAGCAGCTTGGTCCGGGACACCTCCTACGAGCAGTACTTC
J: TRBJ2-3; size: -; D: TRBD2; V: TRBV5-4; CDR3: CASSILAGETDTQYF; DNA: TGTGCCAGCAGCATACTAGCGGGGGAAACAGATACGCAGTATTTT
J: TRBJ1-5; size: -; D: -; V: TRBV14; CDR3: CASSQSGGRNQPQHF; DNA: TGTGCCAGCAGCCAATCTGGGGGGCGCAATCAGCCCCAGCATTTT
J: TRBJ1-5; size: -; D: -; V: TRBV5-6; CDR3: CASSNLDSRDQPQHF; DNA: TGTGCCAGCAGCAACCTGGACAGTAGGGATCAGCCCCAGCATTTT
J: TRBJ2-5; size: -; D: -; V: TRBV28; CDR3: CASSFPDRQETQYF; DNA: TGTGCCAGCAGTTTTCCAGACAGACAAGAGACCCAGTACTTC
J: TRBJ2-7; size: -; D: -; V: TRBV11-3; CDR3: CASSSGDYEQYF; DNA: TGTGCCAGCAGCTCCGGGGACTACGAGCAGTACTTC
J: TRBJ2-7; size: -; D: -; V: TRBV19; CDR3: CASSSFGASSYEQYF; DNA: TGTGCCAGTAGCAGTTTCGGGGCCTCCTCCTACGAGCAGTACTTC
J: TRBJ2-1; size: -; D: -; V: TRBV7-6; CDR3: CASSFVGSRYNEQFF; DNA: TGTGCCAGCAGCTTCGTCGGGAGCAGGTACAATGAGCAGTTCTTC
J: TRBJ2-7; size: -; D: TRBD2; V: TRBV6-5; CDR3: CASSLLAERYEQYF; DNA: TGTGCCAGCAGCCTACTAGCGGAGAGATACGAGCAGTACTTC
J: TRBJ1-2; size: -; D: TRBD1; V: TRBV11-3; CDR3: CASSARTGEENYGYTF; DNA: TGTGCCAGCAGCGCACGGACAGGGGAAGAGAACTATGGCTACACCTTC
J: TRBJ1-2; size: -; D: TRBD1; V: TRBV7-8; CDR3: CASSLGTEYGYTF; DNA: TGTGCCAGCAGCCTAGGGACAGAGTATGGCTACACCTTC
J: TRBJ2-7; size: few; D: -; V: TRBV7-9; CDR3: CASSLAGDLNEQYF; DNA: TGTGCCAGCAGCTTAGCAGGGGATCTAAACGAGCAGTACTTC
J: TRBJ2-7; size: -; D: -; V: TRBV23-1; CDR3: CASSHPRDGSYEQYF; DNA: TGCGCCAGCAGTCACCCACGGGACGGCTCCTACGAGCAGTACTTC
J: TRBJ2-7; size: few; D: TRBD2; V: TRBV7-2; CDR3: CASSLGLAGIHYEQYF; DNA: TGTGCCAGCAGCTTAGGGCTAGCGGGGATCCACTACGAGCAGTACTTC
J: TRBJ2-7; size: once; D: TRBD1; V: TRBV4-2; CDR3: CASSRSGGYEQYF; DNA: TGTGCCAGCAGCCGGTCAGGGGGTTACGAGCAGTACTTC
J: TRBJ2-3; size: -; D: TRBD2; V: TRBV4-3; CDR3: CASSQVGGGGTDTQYF; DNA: TGCGCCAGCAGCCAAGTCGGCGGGGGGGGCACAGATACGCAGTATTTT
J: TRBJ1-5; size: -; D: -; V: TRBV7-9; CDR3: CASSLAGAQHF; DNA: TGTGCCAGCAGCTTAGCCGGAGCCCAGCATTTT
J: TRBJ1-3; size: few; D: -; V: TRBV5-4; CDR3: CASSQETRVSGNTIYF; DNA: TGTGCCAGCAGCCAAGAGACCAGGGTCTCTGGAAACACCATATATTTT